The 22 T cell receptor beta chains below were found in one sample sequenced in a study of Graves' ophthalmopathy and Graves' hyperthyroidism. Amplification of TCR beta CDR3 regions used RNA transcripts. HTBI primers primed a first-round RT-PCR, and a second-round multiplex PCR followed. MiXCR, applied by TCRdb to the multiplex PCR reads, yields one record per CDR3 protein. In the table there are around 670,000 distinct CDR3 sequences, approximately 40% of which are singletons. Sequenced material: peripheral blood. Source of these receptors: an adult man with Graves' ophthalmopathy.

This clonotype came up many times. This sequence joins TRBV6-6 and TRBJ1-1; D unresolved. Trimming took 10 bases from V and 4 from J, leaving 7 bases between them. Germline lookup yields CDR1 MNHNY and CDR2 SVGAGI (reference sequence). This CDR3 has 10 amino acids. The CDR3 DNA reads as TGTGCCATTTCAGGCACTGAAGCTTTCTTT. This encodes CAISGTEAFF.

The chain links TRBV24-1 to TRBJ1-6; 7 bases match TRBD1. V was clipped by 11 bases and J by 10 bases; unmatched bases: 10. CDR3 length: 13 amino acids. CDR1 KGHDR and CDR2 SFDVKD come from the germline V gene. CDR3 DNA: TGTGCCAGCAAACCAGGGGGAATCTCACCCCTCCACTTT. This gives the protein CASKPGGISPLHF.

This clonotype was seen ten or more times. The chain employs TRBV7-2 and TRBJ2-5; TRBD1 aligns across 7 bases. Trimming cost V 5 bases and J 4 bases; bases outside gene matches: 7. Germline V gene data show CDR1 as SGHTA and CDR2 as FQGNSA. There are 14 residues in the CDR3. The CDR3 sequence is CASSRTGAGETQYF. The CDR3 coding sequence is TGTGCCAGCAGCCGTACAGGGGCGGGAGAGACCCAGTACTTC. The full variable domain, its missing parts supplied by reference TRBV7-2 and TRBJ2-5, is GAGVSQSPSNKVTEKGKDVELRCDPISGHTALYWYRQSLGQGLEFLIYFQGNSAPDKSGLPSDRFSAERTGGSVSTLTIQRTQQEDSAVYLCASSRTGAGETQYFGPGTRLLVL.

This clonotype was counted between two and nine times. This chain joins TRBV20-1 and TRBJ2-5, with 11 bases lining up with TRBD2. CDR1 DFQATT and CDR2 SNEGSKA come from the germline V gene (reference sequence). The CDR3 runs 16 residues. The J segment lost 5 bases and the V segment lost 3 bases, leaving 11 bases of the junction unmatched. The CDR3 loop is CSARGTSGNLRETQYF. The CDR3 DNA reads TGCAGTGCTAGGGGGACTAGCGGTAACCTCCGGGAGACCCAGTACTTC.

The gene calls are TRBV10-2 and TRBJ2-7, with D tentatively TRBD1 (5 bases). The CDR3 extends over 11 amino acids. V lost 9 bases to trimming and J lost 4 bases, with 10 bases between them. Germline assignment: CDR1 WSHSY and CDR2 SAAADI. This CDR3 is CASAGYYEQYF. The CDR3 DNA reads TGCGCCAGTGCAGGGTATTACGAGCAGTACTTC.

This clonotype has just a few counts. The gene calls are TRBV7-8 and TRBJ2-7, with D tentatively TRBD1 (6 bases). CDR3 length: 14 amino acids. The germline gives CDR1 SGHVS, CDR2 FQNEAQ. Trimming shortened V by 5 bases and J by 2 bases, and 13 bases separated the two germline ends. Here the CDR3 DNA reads TGTGCCAGCAGCGCCACGGACAGAGCCTACGAGCAGTACTTC. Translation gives CASSATDRAYEQYF.

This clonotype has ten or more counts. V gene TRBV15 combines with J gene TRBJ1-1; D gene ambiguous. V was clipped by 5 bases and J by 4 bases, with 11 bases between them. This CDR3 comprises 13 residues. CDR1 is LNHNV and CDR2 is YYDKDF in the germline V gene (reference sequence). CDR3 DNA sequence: TGTGCCACCAGCCTGACGGGGTTCACTGAAGCTTTCTTT. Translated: CATSLTGFTEAFF. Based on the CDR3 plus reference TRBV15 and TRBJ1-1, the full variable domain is DAMVIQNPRYQVTQFGKPVTLSCSQTLNHNVMYWYQQKSSQAPKLLFHYYDKDFNNEADTPDNFQSRRPNTSFCFLDIRSPGLGDTAMYLCATSLTGFTEAFFGQGTRLTVV.

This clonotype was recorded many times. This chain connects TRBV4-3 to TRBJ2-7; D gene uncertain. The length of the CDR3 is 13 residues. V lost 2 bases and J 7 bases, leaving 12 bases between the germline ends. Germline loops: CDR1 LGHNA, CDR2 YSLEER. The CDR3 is CASSQRPMREQYF. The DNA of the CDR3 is TGCGCCAGCAGCCAACGACCCATGAGGGAGCAGTACTTC.

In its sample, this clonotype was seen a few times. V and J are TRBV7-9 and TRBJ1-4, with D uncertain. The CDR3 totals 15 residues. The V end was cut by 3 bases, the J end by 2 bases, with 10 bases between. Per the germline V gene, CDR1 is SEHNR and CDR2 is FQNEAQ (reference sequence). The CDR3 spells CASSFDGSTNEKLFF. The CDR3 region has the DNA TGTGCCAGCAGCTTCGACGGATCCACTAATGAAAAACTGTTTTTT.

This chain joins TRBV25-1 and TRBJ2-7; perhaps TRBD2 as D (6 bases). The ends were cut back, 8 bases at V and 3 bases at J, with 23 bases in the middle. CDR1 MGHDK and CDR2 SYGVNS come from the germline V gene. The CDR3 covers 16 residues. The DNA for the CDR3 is TGTGCCAGCCCGACCGGGACTTCGAGGAGAGGCTACGAGCAGTACTTC. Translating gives CASPTGTSRRGYEQYF.

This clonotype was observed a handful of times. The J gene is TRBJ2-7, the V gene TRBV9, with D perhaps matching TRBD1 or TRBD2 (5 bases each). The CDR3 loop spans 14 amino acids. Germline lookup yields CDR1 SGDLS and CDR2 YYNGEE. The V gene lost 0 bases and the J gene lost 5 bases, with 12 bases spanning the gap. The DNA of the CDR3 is TGTGCCAGCAGCGTAGGGGGGTTTGATGACGAGCAGTACTTC. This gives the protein CASSVGGFDDEQYF.

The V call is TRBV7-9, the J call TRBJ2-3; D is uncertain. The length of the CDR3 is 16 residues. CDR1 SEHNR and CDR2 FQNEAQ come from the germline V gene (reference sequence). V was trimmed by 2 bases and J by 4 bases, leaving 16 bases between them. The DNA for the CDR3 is TGTGCCAGCAGCTTAAACTCCGGGTTTGCCGCAGATACGCAGTATTTT. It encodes CASSLNSGFAADTQYF.

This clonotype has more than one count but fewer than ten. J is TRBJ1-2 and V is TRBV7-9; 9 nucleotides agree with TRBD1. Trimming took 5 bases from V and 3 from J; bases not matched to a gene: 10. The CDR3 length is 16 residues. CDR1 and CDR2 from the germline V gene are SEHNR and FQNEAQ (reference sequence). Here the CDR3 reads CASSLSGTGSDYGYTF. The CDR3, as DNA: TGTGCCAGCAGCCTCTCCGGGACAGGGTCTGACTATGGCTACACCTTC.

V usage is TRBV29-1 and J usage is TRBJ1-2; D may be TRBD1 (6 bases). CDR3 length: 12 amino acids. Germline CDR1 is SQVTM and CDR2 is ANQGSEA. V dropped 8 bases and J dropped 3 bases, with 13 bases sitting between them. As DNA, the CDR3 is TGCAGCAGTTACGGGGGGCACTATGGCTACACCTTC. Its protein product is CSSYGGHYGYTF.

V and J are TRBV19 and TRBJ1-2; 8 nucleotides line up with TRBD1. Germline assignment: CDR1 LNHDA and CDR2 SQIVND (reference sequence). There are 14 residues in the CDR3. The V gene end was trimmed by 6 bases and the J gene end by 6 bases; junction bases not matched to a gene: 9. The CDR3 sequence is CASSFKDRGDGYTF. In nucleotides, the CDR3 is TGTGCCAGTAGCTTCAAAGACAGGGGCGATGGCTACACCTTC.

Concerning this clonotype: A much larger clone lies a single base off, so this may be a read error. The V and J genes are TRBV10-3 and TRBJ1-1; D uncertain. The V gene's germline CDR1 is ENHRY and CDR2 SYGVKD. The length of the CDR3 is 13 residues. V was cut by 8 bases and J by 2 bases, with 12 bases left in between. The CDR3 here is CAIGAGGNTEAFF. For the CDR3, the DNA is TGTGCCATCGGAGCAGGCGGAAACACTGAAGCTTTCTTT.

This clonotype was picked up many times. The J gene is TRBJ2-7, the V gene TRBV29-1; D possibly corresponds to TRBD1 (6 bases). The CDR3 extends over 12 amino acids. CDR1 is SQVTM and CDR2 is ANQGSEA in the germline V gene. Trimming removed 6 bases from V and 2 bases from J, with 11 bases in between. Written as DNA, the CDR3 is TGCAGCGTGAAACAGGGAACCTACGAGCAGTACTTC. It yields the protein CSVKQGTYEQYF.

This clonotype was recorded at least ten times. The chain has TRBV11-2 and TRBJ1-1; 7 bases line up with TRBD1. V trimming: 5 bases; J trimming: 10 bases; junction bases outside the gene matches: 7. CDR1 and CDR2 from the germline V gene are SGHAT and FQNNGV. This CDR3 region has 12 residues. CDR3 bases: TGTGCCAGCAGCGAGGGACAGCCAGGAGCTTTCTTT. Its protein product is CASSEGQPGAFF.

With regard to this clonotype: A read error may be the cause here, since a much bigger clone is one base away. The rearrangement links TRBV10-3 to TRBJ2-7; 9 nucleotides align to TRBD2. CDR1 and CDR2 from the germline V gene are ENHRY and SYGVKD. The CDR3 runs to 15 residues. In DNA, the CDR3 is TGTGCCATCAGTGATATAGCGGGAGAGAACTACGGGCAGTACTTC. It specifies CAISDIAGENYGQYF.

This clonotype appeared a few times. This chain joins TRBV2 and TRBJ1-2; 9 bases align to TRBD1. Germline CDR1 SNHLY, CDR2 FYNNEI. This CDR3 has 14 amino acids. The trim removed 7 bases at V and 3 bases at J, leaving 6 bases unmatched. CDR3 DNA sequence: TGTGCCAGCACCCAGGGACAGGGCTACTATGGCTACACCTTC. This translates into CASTQGQGYYGYTF.

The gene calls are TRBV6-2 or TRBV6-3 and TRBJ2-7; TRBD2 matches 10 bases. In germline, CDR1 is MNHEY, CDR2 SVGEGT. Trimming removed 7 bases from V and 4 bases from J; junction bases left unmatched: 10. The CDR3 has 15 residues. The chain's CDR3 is CASTVTQLAGYEQYF. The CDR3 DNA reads TGTGCCAGCACCGTAACCCAACTAGCGGGGTACGAGCAGTACTTC.

The CDR3 coding sequence is TGCAGTGCTAGAGATCCAGGGAACCCCTACGAGCAGTACTTC. Translating gives CSARDPGNPYEQYF. The chain has TRBV20-1 and TRBJ2-7, with D perhaps TRBD1 (5 bases). The CDR3 contains 14 residues. The germline V gene has CDR1 DFQATT and CDR2 SNEGSKA (reference sequence). Trimming took off 0 bases at V and 2 bases at J, with 11 bases between the two ends.